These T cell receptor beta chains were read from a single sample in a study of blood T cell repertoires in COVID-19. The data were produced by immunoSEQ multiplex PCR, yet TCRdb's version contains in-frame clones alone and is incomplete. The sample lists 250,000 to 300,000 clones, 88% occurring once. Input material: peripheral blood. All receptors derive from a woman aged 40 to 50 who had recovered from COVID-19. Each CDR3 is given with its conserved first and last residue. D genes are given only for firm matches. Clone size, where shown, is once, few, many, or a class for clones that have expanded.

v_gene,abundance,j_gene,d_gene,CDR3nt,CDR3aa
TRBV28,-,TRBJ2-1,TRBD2,TGTGCCAGCAGTTTAACCGGACTAGCGGGTACCAATGAGCAGTTCTTC,CASSLTGLAGTNEQFF
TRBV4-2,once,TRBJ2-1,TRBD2,TGTGCCAGCAGCCAAGTCTCTGGGCTAGCGGGAGGGCATGAGCAGTTCTTC,CASSQVSGLAGGHEQFF
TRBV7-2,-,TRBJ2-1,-,TGTGCCAGTCGGCAGGGACACAACAATGAGCAGTTCTTC,CASRQGHNNEQFF
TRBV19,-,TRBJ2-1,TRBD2,TGTGCCAGTAGCCCCACGGGGGGAGACTTCTACAATGAGCAGTTCTTC,CASSPTGGDFYNEQFF
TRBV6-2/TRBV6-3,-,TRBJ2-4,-,TGTGCCAGCAGTTACTCGCCTAGCGACCTCAACATTCAGTACTTC,CASSYSPSDLNIQYF
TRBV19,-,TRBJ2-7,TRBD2,TGTGCCAGTAGTGTAGGCCTAGCGGCCATCACCTCCTACGAGCAGTACTTC,CASSVGLAAITSYEQYF
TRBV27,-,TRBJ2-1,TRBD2,TGTGCCAGCAGATGGACTAGCGGCAACAATGAGCAGTTCTTC,CASRWTSGNNEQFF
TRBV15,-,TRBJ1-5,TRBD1,TGTGCCACCAGCAGAGGGGGGACAGGGCGGGGGCAGCCCCAGCATTTT,CATSRGGTGRGQPQHF
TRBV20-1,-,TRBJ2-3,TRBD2,TGCAGTGCTAGTATCCTAGCGGGCACAGATACGCAGTATTTT,CSASILAGTDTQYF
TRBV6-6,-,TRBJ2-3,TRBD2,TGTGCCAGCAGTCGATTAGCGGGGCCGCTCACAGATACGCAGTATTTT,CASSRLAGPLTDTQYF
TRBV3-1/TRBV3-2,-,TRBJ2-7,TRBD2,TGTGCCAGCACCCGGGGACTAGCGGGTGGCTACGAGCAGTACTTC,CASTRGLAGGYEQYF
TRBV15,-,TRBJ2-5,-,TGTGCCACCAGGCCCGGGAACCAAGAGACCCAGTACTTC,CATRPGNQETQYF
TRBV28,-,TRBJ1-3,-,TGTGCCAGCAACGACAGGCGCTCTGGAAACACCATATATTTT,CASNDRRSGNTIYF
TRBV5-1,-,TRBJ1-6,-,TGCGCCAGCAGCTTAGATCAGGCGACAGGCCCAAATTCACCCCTCCACTTT,CASSLDQATGPNSPLHF
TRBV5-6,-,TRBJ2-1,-,TGTGCCAGCAGCCCCCCTGGGGCCAATGAGCAGTTCTTC,CASSPPGANEQFF
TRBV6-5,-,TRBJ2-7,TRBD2,TGTGCCAGCAGCCCATCCCCGGCGGGAGTGGGGCAGTACTTC,CASSPSPAGVGQYF
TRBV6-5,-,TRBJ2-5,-,TGTGCCAGCAGACCCAACTACCATCAAGAGACCCAGTACTTC,CASRPNYHQETQYF
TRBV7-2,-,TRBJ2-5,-,TGTGCCAGCAGCCAGGGCGCACACCAAGAGACCCAGTACTTC,CASSQGAHQETQYF
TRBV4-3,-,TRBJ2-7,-,TGCGCCAGCAGCCAAGATGCAGGGCCCTACGAGCAGTACTTC,CASSQDAGPYEQYF
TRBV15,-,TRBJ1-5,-,TGTGCCACCAGCAGAGGGGGGCTTTCCCGCAATCAGCCCCAGCATTTT,CATSRGGLSRNQPQHF
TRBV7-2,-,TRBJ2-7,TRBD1,TGTGCCAGCAGCTTATGGCCGACAGGGGGCTACGAGCAGTACTTC,CASSLWPTGGYEQYF
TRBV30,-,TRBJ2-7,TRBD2,TGTGCCTGGAGGGCTAGCGGGATAAACGAGCAGTACTTC,CAWRASGINEQYF
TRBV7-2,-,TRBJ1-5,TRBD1,TGTGCCAGCGGGACAGGGGGGGGCAATCAGCCCCAGCATTTT,CASGTGGGNQPQHF
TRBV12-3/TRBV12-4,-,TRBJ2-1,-,TGTGCCAGCAGTTTGGGCCCGCGGGATGAGCAGTTCTTC,CASSLGPRDEQFF
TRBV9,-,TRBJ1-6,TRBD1,TGTGCCAGCAGCCCCCAGGGGGACAGCCCTTCACCCCTCCACTTT,CASSPQGDSPSPLHF
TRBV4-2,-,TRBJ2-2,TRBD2,TGTGCCAGCAGCCCCGGGGGCGGGAGGGGAGGCGGGGAGCTGTTTTTT,CASSPGGGRGGGELFF
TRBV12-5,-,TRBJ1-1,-,TGTGCTAGTGGTTTGGTAGGGGGGGGGACCACTGAAGCTTTCTTT,CASGLVGGGTTEAFF
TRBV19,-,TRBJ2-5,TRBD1,TGTGCCAGTAGTACCCCGACAGGGGTGGAGGAGACCCAGTACTTC,CASSTPTGVEETQYF
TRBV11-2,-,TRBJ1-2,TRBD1,TGTGCCAGCAGCTGGACAGGGGGGGGAGGCTACACCTTC,CASSWTGGGGYTF
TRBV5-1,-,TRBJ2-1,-,TGCGCCAGCAGCTTGGCCCCAGCCTACAATGAGCAGTTCTTC,CASSLAPAYNEQFF
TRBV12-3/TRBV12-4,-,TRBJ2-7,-,TGTGCCAGCAGCCCGCGTATCGAGCAGTACTTC,CASSPRIEQYF
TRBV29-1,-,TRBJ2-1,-,TGCAGCGTTGACGAGGCAGCGACGGGGGTCCGGTTCTTC,CSVDEAATGVRFF
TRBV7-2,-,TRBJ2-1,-,TGTGCCAGCAGCGCCCTAGCTGGTGAGCAGTTCTTC,CASSALAGEQFF
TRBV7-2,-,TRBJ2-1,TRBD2,TGTGCCAGCAGCTTAGCTCTAGCGGGAACGAATGAGCAGTTCTTC,CASSLALAGTNEQFF
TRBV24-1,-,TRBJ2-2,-,TGTGCCACCAGTGAGGGGGCTGGCACCGGGGAGCTGTTTTTT,CATSEGAGTGELFF
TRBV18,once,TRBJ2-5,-,TGTGCCAGCTCACCACGGGGGGACCAAGAGACCCAGTACTTC,CASSPRGDQETQYF
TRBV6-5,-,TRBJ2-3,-,TGTGCCAGCACCAAGGGGGTGGGTACGCAGTATTTT,CASTKGVGTQYF
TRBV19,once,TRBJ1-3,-,TGTGCCAGTAATAGCCCTAGGTCCGCCAACTCTGGAAACACCATATATTTT,CASNSPRSANSGNTIYF
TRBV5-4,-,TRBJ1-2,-,TGTGCCAGCAGCTTGGCCGGTCGGGACTATGGCTACACCTTC,CASSLAGRDYGYTF
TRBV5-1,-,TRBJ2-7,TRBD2,TGCGCCAGCAGCTTGGGGGGGACTAGCGGGAGCTACGAGCAGTACTTC,CASSLGGTSGSYEQYF
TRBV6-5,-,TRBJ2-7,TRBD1,TGTGCCAGCAGTTACTCCGGACAGGGGGCCTACGAGCAGTACTTC,CASSYSGQGAYEQYF
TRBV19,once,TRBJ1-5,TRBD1,TGTGCCAGTAGGCGGCAGGGGGCAGGGGGCAATCAGCCCCAGCATTTT,CASRRQGAGGNQPQHF
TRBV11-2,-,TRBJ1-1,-,TGTGCCAGCAGCTTCACGAGAACCACTGAAGCTTTCTTT,CASSFTRTTEAFF
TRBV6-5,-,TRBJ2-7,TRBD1,TGTGCCAGCAGCCACAGGGGGCTTGGGTACGAGCAGTACTTC,CASSHRGLGYEQYF
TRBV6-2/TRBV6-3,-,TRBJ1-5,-,TGTGCCAGCAGTTACTCACATCAGGGGAATCAGCCCCAGCATTTT,CASSYSHQGNQPQHF
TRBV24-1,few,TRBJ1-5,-,TGTGCCACCAGTGATTCCCACGGGGGGGGCCCTGGGGGCAATCAGCCCCAGCATTTT,CATSDSHGGGPGGNQPQHF